Following are 17 T cell receptor beta chains from one sample sequenced in a study of cytomegalovirus exposure and HLA in healthy donors. The PCR used 60 Vbeta and 13 Jbeta primers. Generated by immunoSEQ multiplex PCR, the TCRdb table keeps only in-frame clones and is missing some. Among about 110,000 clones, roughly 80% were seen once, and the ten largest hold approximately 7.2%. The sequenced sample was PBMCs. The source is a man aged 25-40 years in good health and CMV-seropositive.

This chain joins TRBV4-1 and TRBJ2-7, with 9 bases fitting TRBD2. The CDR3 is 15 residues long. The trim removed 4 bases at V and 2 bases at J, leaving 6 bases unmatched. CDR1 MGHRA and CDR2 YSYEKL come from the germline V gene. CDR3 sequence (DNA): TGCGCCAGCAGCCGGGCGGGGGGGCGGACCTACGAGCAGTACTTC. It is translated as CASSRAGGRTYEQYF.

The chain joins TRBV6-1 to TRBJ1-2; 7 nucleotides agree with TRBD1. V lost 7 bases, J lost 4 bases, and 9 bases stayed unmatched. This CDR3 has 14 residues. CDR1 and CDR2 from the germline V gene are MNHNS and SASEGT. The CDR3 spells CASTAMGTAYGYTF. DNA for the CDR3: TGTGCCAGCACCGCAATGGGGACAGCCTATGGCTACACCTTC.

V gene TRBV11-2 combines with J gene TRBJ2-7; TRBD2 agrees at 9 bases. Germline V CDR1 and CDR2: SGHAT, FQNNGV. The CDR3 length is 14 residues. Trimming removed 5 bases from V and 3 bases from J; junction bases left unmatched: 5. The CDR3 coding sequence is TGTGCCAGCAGCCCCACGACTAGCGGCTACGAGCAGTACTTC. This gives the protein CASSPTTSGYEQYF.

The V call is TRBV7-9, the J call TRBJ1-1; 8 bases align to TRBD1. Germline lookup yields CDR1 SEHNR and CDR2 FQNEAQ (reference sequence). The ends lost 5 bases at V and 4 bases at J; junction bases unmatched: 9. The CDR3 sequence is 15 residues long. The CDR3 DNA sequence: TGTGCCAGCAGCATTCACTCCACAGGGGGCACTGAAGCTTTCTTT. This codes for CASSIHSTGGTEAFF.

This chain links TRBV6-6 with TRBJ1-1; the D is unclear. The germline gives CDR1 MNHNY, CDR2 SVGAGI (reference sequence). This CDR3 is 15 amino acids long. V was trimmed by 6 bases and J by 6 bases, leaving 20 bases between them. This CDR3 reads CASSPRGGGFPEAFF. DNA for the CDR3: TGTGCCAGCAGCCCCCGTGGAGGAGGGTTCCCTGAAGCTTTCTTT.

This clone was observed a handful of times. V is TRBV7-3 and J is TRBJ2-2, with TRBD2 matching 8 bases. V lost 5 bases to trimming and J lost 1 base; unmatched junction nucleotides: 6. The CDR3 contains 16 residues. The germline V gene encodes CDR1 SGHTA and CDR2 FQGTGA. In nucleotides, the CDR3 is TGTGCCAGCAGCCTACTAGCGGCCAAGAACACCGGGGAGCTGTTTTTT. This encodes CASSLLAAKNTGELFF. Drawing the rest from reference TRBV7-3 and TRBJ2-2, the complete variable domain is GAGVSQTPSNKVTEKGKYVELRCDPISGHTALYWYRQSLGQGPEFLIYFQGTGAADDSGLPNDRFFAVRPEGSVSTLKIQRTERGDSAVYLCASSLLAAKNTGELFFGEGSRLTVL.

V is TRBV19 and J is TRBJ2-3; possible D gene TRBD1, 5 bases. Trimming removed 4 bases from V and 8 bases from J, with 10 bases in between. CDR3 length: 12 residues. Germline V gene sequence: CDR1 LNHDA, CDR2 SQIVND (reference sequence). As DNA, the CDR3 is TGTGCCAGTAGTAGTGGGGCGGTTACGCAGTATTTT. Its translation: CASSSGAVTQYF. Combining the CDR3 with reference TRBV19 and TRBJ2-3 gives the whole variable domain DGGITQSPKYLFRKEGQNVTLSCEQNLNHDAMYWYRQDPGQGLRLIYYSQIVNDFQKGDIAEGYSVSREKKESFPLTVTSAQKNPTAFYLCASSSGAVTQYFGPGTRLTVL.

CDR3 amino acids: CASSSLRTLNTEAFF. The CDR3 DNA is TGTGCCAGCAGTTCCCTCAGGACTTTGAACACTGAAGCTTTCTTT. V gene TRBV9 combines with J gene TRBJ1-1; D is uncertain. With 5 bases removed from V and 0 bases from J, the gap between germline ends came to 14 bases. Germline-derived CDR1 and CDR2 are SGDLS and YYNGEE. The CDR3 totals 15 residues.

The chain couples TRBV6-5 to TRBJ2-2; a weak D match, TRBD2 (5 bases). The V gene lost 5 bases and the J gene lost 7 bases, with 17 bases spanning the gap. CDR1 is MNHEY, CDR2 SVGAGI, per germline. CDR3 length equals 15 residues. The CDR3 DNA reads TGTGCCAGCAGTGGATGGTTGGGAGATGGCGGGGAGCTGTTTTTT. This translates into CASSGWLGDGGELFF.

As DNA, the CDR3 is TGTGCCAGCTCACCTCTACGGGGGGCTCAAGAGACCCAGTACTTC. Translation: CASSPLRGAQETQYF. The chain joins TRBV18 to TRBJ2-5, with D possibly TRBD2 on 7 matching bases. Trimming shortened V by 3 bases and J by 2 bases, and 13 bases separated the two germline ends. The germline V gene encodes CDR1 KGHSH and CDR2 LQKENI. This CDR3 is 15 amino acids long.

The rearrangement joins TRBV4-1 to TRBJ2-1; 9 nucleotides align to TRBD1. Germline-derived CDR1 and CDR2 are MGHRA and YSYEKL. This CDR3 contains 14 residues. V gave up 4 bases and J gave up 9 bases; unmatched junction bases: 7. CDR3 bases: TGCGCCAGCAGCCTCCCGGGACAGGGTTTTGAGCAGTTCTTC. It translates to CASSLPGQGFEQFF.

The CDR3 nucleotides read TGCGCCAGCAGCCATGGACTAGCAGGGGAGACCCAGTACTTC. Encoded protein: CASSHGLAGETQYF. The V call is TRBV5-1, the J call TRBJ2-5; TRBD2 matches 8 bases. Germline CDR1 SGHRS, CDR2 YFSETQ. This CDR3 comprises 14 residues. The trim removed 4 bases at V and 5 bases at J, leaving 7 bases unmatched.

This chain links TRBV9 with TRBJ1-5; the match to TRBD1 covers 7 bases. After removal of 4 bases from V and 3 bases from J, the junction contained 4 bases not matched to a gene. This CDR3 contains 14 residues. Looked up from germline, CDR1 is SGDLS and CDR2 is YYNGEE. The CDR3 DNA follows: TGTGCCAGCAGCCCCGGACAGGTCAATCAGCCCCAGCATTTT. Residues: CASSPGQVNQPQHF.

This clone has a handful of counts. The J gene is TRBJ2-1, the V gene TRBV6-5, with 11 bases aligning to TRBD2. Germline-derived CDR1 and CDR2 are MNHEY and SVGAGI. J was trimmed by 9 bases and V by 2 bases; bases with no gene match: 9. The CDR3 sequence is 16 residues long. The CDR3 loop reads CASSYLISGGASEQFF. CDR3 nucleotides: TGTGCCAGCAGTTACCTCATTAGCGGGGGGGCCAGTGAGCAGTTCTTC.

The chain carries TRBV6-6 and TRBJ1-1; D not resolved. The V and J ends lost 6 bases and 5 bases respectively, with 13 bases between them. CDR1 is MNHNY and CDR2 is SVGAGI in the germline V gene (reference sequence). The CDR3 covers 13 residues. This CDR3 reads CASSSLGVTEAFF. The CDR3 region has the DNA TGTGCCAGCAGCTCCCTCGGGGTGACTGAAGCTTTCTTT.

This sequence joins TRBV20-1 and TRBJ2-1; D unresolved. This CDR3 is 10 amino acids long. Germline assignment: CDR1 DFQATT and CDR2 SNEGSKA (reference sequence). V dropped 5 bases and J dropped 5 bases, with 4 bases sitting between them. DNA of the CDR3: TGCAGTGCTTACAACAATGAGCAGTTCTTC. Translation: CSAYNNEQFF.

The chain recombines TRBV5-6 with TRBJ2-2; TRBD1 matches 9 bases. The CDR3 consists of 15 residues. The junction had 3 bases not matched to a gene; V was cut back by 1 base and J by 5 bases. CDR1 and CDR2 from the germline V gene are SGHDT and YYEEEE. CDR3 coding DNA: TGTGCCAGCAGCTTGAGGGACAGGGTAACCGGGGAGCTGTTTTTT. Translation gives CASSLRDRVTGELFF.